This entry is about one T cell receptor beta chain. CDR1 is MDHEN, CDR2 SYDVKM, per germline. V gave up 6 bases and J gave up 6 bases; unmatched junction bases: 11. CDR3 length: 15 amino acids. This sample was taken from a study of CD8 T cells in ankylosing spondylitis. MiXCR was run by TCRdb on the 5' RACE reads, yielding one entry per CDR3 protein. The data show 160,000 or so distinct CDR3 sequences, around 9.6% seen once. The J gene is TRBJ2-1, the V gene TRBV28, with 7 nucleotides matching TRBD2. The TCR originated in a female donor with ankylosing spondylitis or in good health (not recorded which). Sequences were obtained from blood, either unsorted or a sorted T cell fraction (not recorded which). The CDR3 coding sequence is TGTGCCAGCAGCTTAAGACTAGCCAGTCCCAATGAGCAGTTCTTC. It yields the protein CASSLRLASPNEQFF. The variable domain in full, completed from reference TRBV28 and TRBJ2-1, reads DVKVTQSSRYLVKRTGEKVFLECVQDMDHENMFWYRQDPGLGLRLIYFSYDVKMKEKGDIPEGYSVSREKKERFSLILESASTNQTSMYLCASSLRLASPNEQFFGPGTRLTVL.